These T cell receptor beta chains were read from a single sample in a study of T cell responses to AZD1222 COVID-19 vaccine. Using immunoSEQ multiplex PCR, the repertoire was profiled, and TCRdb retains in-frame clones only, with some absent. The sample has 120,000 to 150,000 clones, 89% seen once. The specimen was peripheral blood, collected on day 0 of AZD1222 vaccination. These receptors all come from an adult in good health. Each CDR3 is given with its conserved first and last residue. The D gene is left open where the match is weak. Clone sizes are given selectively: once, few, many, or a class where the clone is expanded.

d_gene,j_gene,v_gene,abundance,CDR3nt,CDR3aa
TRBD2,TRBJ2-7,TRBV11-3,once,TGTGCCAGCAGCTTATCGGGCGGGGGGTCCTACGAGCAGTACTTC,CASSLSGGGSYEQYF
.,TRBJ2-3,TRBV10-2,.,TGCGCCAGCAGGTTCCCAGTAACAGATACGCAGTATTTT,CASRFPVTDTQYF
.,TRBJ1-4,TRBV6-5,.,TGTGCCAGCAGCCGGACGGTGCCCCTTAATGAAAAACTGTTTTTT,CASSRTVPLNEKLFF
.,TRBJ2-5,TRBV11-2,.,TGTGCCAGCAGCTTAGGTCAGAACCAAGAGACCCAGTACTTC,CASSLGQNQETQYF
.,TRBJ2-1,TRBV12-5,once,TGTGCTAGTGTTGATCTTTTGGGGGCGGAGGTGGAGCAGTTCTTC,CASVDLLGAEVEQFF
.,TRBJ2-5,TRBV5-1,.,TGCGCCAGCAGCTTAACGGGGGATCGTCGGGAGACCCAGTACTTC,CASSLTGDRRETQYF
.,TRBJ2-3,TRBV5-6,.,TGTGCCAGCAGCTTGGCCACAATCTATGGCGAGTATTTT,CASSLATIYGEYF
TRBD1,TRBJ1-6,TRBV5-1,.,TGCGCCAGCAGCTTGTTGACAGGGGATTCACCCCTCCACTTT,CASSLLTGDSPLHF
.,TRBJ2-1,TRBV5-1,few,TGCGCCAGCAGCTTGGCTAGCGGGACAGGTAAAGCTCGCAATGAGCAGTTCTTC,CASSLASGTGKARNEQFF
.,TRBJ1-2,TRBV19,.,TGTGCCAGTAGTTCGGGACTTGGCTACACCTTC,CASSSGLGYTF
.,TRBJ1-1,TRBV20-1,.,TGCAGTGGGGGGAGGGCTGAAGCTTTCTTT,CSGGRAEAFF
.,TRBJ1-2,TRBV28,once,TGTGCCAGCAGCCTCTCGCATGGCTACACCTTC,CASSLSHGYTF
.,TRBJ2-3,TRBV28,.,TGTGCCAGCAGTTTCGACCGAGATACGCAGTATTTT,CASSFDRDTQYF
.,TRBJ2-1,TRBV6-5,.,TGTGCCAGCGACCCCACTAGGGGCCCTGGGAATGAGCAGTTCTTC,CASDPTRGPGNEQFF
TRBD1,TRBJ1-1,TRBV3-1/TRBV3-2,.,TGTGCCAGCAGCATACGCAGGGGGCATGCTGAAGCTTTCTTT,CASSIRRGHAEAFF
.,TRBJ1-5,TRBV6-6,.,TGTGCCAGCAGTTACTCGATCTTTCAGGACAATCAGCCCCAGCATTTT,CASSYSIFQDNQPQHF
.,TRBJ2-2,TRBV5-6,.,TGTGCCAGCAGCCCCCAGCTGCGGATCGGGGAGCTGTTTTTT,CASSPQLRIGELFF
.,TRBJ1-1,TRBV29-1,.,TGCAGCGTTACGGGAGGGAACACTGAAGCTTTCTTT,CSVTGGNTEAFF
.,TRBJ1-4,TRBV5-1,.,TGCGCCAGCAGCACGTCCGGGGCGGGTAATGAAAAACTGTTTTTT,CASSTSGAGNEKLFF
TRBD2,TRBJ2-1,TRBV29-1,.,TGCAGCGTTGAAGGTGGGACTAGTGACTCTCGTAGCGGTGAGCAGTTCTTC,CSVEGGTSDSRSGEQFF
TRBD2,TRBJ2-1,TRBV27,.,TGTGCCAGCAGATTGGGACTAGACTACAATGAGCAGTTCTTC,CASRLGLDYNEQFF
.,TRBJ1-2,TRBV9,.,TGTGCCAGCAGCGTTGACGGGACGTATGGCTACACCTTC,CASSVDGTYGYTF
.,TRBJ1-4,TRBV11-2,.,TGTGCCAGCAGCGTAGTACCCAGGGGAACTAATGAAAAACTGTTTTTT,CASSVVPRGTNEKLFF
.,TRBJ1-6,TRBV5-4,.,TGTGCCAGCAGCTTGGAAGGTTTTAATTCACCCCTCCACTTT,CASSLEGFNSPLHF
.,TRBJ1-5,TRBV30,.,TGTGCCTGGAGTGTATATGGGTATAGCAATCAGCCCCAGCATTTT,CAWSVYGYSNQPQHF
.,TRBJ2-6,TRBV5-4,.,TGTGCCAGCAGCTTGTTTGGGGCCAACGTCCTGACTTTC,CASSLFGANVLTF
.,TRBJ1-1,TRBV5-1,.,TGCGCCAGCAGCTGGGCAGGGGAGTCCACTGAAGCTTTCTTT,CASSWAGESTEAFF
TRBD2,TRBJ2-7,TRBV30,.,TGTGCCTGGAGTAGCGGGAACTCCTACGAGCAGTACTTC,CAWSSGNSYEQYF
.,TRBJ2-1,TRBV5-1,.,TGCGCCAGCAGCTTGGATGGGAGCCGCTCCTACAATGAGCAGTTCTTC,CASSLDGSRSYNEQFF
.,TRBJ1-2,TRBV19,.,TGTGCCAGTAGAGGTACCAGCTTTAACTATGGCTACACCTTC,CASRGTSFNYGYTF
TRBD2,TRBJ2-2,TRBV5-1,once,TGCGCCAGCAGCCCGGGACTAGCGGGAGGGGGCACCGGGGAGCTGTTTTTT,CASSPGLAGGGTGELFF
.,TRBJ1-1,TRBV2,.,TGTGCCAGCAGTGAAGGTATAGGTCTTATGAACACTGAAGCTTTCTTT,CASSEGIGLMNTEAFF
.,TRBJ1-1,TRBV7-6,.,TGTGCCAGCAGCTTGGCCTGGGGAGGGTCAGGCACTGAAGCTTTCTTT,CASSLAWGGSGTEAFF
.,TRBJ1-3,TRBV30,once,TGTGCCGCAGAGAGGGGAAACACCATATATTTT,CAAERGNTIYF
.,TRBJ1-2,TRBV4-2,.,TGTGCCAGCAGCCAAGATCTTGGGCAGGGGCGAGCCTATGGCTACACCTTC,CASSQDLGQGRAYGYTF
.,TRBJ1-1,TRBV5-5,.,TGTGCCAGCAGCAAACGACAGAACGTGAACACTGAAGCTTTCTTT,CASSKRQNVNTEAFF
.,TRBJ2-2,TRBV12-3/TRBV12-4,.,TGTGCCAGCACCCGCGAAGTTTTCGGGGAGCTGTTTTTT,CASTREVFGELFF
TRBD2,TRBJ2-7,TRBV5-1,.,TGCGCCAGCAGCTTGTTGGCTAGCGGAGGCTCCTACGAGCAGTACTTC,CASSLLASGGSYEQYF
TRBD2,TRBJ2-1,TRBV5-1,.,TGCGCCAGCAGCTTTACCGGGAGGGCGTTTAATGAGCAGTTCTTC,CASSFTGRAFNEQFF
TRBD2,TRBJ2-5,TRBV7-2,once,TGTGCCAGCAGCTCCCTCCTGGGACTAGCGGGGGGGCAAGAGACCCAGTACTTC,CASSSLLGLAGGQETQYF
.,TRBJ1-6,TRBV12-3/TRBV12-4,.,TGTGCCAGCAGCCCTTTGACCGGGGTCCTCCACTTT,CASSPLTGVLHF
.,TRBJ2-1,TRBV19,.,TGTGCCAGCGCCAACCTCGAGGACAAACGTGAGCAGTTCTTC,CASANLEDKREQFF
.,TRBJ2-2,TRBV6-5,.,TGTGCCAGCAGTCACGGGACTTTTTTGGGGGAGCTGTTTTTT,CASSHGTFLGELFF
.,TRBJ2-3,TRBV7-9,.,TGTGCCAGCAGCTACGGACGCAGGGAGTTCGATACGCAGTATTTT,CASSYGRREFDTQYF
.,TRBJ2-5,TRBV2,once,TGTGCCGGAAGACAGGTCGAAGAGACCCAGTACTTC,CAGRQVEETQYF
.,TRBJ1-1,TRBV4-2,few,TGTGCCAGCAGCCAAGGGGCCAGGCCGAACACTGAAGCTTTCTTT,CASSQGARPNTEAFF
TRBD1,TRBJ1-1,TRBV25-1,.,TGTGCCAGCAGTGGCCCCTGGACAGGGGGCAGTGAAGCTTTCTTT,CASSGPWTGGSEAFF
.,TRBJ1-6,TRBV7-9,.,TGTGCCAGCAGCGCCGGACTGGATAATTCACCCCTCCACTTT,CASSAGLDNSPLHF
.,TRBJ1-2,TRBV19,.,TGTGCCAGTAGTATAGAGGCCTCCCAGCGGTCCTTCTACACCTTC,CASSIEASQRSFYTF
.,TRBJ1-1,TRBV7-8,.,TGTGCCAGCAGCCAAGCATCTGACCCGTACGGGAGGGCTTTCTTT,CASSQASDPYGRAFF
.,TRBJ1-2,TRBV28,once,TGTGCCAGCAGTTTTATCAGGGAGAGAGATGGAGGCTACACCTTC,CASSFIRERDGGYTF
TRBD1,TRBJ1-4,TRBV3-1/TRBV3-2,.,TGTGCCAGCAGCCAAGCGAACAGGGGAGAAAAACTGTTTTTT,CASSQANRGEKLFF
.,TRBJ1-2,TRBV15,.,TGTGCCACCAGCAGGACGACAAACTATGGCTACACCTTC,CATSRTTNYGYTF